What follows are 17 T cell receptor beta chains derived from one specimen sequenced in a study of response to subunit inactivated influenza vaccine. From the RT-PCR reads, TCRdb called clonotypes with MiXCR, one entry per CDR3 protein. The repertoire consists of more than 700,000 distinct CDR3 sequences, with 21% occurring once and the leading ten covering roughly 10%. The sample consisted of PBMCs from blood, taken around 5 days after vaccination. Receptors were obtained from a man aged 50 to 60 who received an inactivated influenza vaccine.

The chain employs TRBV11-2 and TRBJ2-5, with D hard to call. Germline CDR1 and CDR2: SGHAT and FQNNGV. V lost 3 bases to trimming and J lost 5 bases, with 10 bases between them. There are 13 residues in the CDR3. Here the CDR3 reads CASSFALLETQYF. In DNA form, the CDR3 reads TGTGCCAGCAGCTTTGCACTGCTGGAGACCCAGTACTTC. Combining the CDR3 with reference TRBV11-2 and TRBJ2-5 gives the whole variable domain EAGVAQSPRYKIIEKRQSVAFWCNPISGHATLYWYQQILGQGPKLLIQFQNNGVVDDSQLPKDRFSAERLKGVDSTLKIQPAKLEDSAVYLCASSFALLETQYFGPGTRLLVL.

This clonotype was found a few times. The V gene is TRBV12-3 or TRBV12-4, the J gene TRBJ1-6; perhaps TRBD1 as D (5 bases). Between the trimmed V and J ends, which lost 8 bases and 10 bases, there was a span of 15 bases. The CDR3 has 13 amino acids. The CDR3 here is CASGRGDGSPLHF. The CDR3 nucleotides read TGTGCCAGCGGCCGGGGGGACGGGTCACCCCTCCACTTT.

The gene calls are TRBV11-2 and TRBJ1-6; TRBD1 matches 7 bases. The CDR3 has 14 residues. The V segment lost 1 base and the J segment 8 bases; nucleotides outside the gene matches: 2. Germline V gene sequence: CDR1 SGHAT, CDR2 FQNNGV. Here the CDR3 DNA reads TGTGCCAGCAGCTTAGCAGGGGGAGATTCACCCCTCCACTTT. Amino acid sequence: CASSLAGGDSPLHF. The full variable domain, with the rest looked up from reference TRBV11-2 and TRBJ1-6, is EAGVAQSPRYKIIEKRQSVAFWCNPISGHATLYWYQQILGQGPKLLIQFQNNGVVDDSQLPKDRFSAERLKGVDSTLKIQPAKLEDSAVYLCASSLAGGDSPLHFGNGTRLTVT.

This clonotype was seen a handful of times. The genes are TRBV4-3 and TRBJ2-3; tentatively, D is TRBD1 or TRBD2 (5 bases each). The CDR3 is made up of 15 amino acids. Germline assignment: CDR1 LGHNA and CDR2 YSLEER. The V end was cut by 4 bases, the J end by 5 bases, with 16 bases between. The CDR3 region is CASSRDGVGKDTQYF. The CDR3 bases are TGCGCCAGCAGCCGGGACGGTGTTGGGAAAGATACGCAGTATTTT.

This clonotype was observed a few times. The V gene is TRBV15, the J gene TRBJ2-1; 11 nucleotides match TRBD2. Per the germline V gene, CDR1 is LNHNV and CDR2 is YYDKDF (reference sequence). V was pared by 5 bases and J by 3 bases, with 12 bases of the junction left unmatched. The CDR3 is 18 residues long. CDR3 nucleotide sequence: TGTGCCACCAGCGCCGCCCGGCCTAGCGGGAGGCTCTACAATGAGCAGTTCTTC. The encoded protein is CATSAARPSGRLYNEQFF.

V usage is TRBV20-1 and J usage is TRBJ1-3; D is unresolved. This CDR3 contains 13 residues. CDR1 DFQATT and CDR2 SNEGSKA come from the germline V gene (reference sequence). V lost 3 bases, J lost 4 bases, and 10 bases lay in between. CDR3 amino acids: CSASATLGNTIYF. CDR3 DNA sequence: TGCAGTGCTAGTGCCACCTTAGGAAACACCATATATTTT.

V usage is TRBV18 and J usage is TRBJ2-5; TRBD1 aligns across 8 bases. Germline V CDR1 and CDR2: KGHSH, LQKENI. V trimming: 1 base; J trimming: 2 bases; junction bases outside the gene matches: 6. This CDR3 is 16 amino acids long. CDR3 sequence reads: CASSPRTGKQQETQYF. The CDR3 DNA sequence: TGTGCCAGCTCACCACGGACAGGGAAACAACAAGAGACCCAGTACTTC.

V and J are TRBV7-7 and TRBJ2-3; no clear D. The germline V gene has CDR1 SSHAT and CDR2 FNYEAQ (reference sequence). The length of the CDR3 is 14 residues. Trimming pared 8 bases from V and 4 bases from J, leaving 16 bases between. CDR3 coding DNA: TGTGCCAGCGGGCCCCCAGCCGGTGCAGATACGCAGTATTTT. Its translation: CASGPPAGADTQYF. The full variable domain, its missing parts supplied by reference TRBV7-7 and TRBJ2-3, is GAGVSQSPRYKVTKRGQDVTLRCDPISSHATLYWYQQALGQGPEFLTYFNYEAQPDKSGLPSDRFSAERPEGSISTLTIQRTEQRDSAMYRCASGPPAGADTQYFGPGTRLTVL.

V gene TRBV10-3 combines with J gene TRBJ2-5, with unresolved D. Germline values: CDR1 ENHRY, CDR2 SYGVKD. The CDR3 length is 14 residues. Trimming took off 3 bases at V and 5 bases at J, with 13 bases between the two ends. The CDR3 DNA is TGTGCCATCAGTGAAAGGCAGGCTGGGGAGACCCAGTACTTC. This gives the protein CAISERQAGETQYF.

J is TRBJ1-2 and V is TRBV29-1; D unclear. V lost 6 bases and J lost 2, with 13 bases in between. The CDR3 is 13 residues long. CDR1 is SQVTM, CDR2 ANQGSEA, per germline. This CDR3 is CSVASGSNYGYTF. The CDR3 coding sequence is TGCAGCGTGGCATCAGGCTCCAACTATGGCTACACCTTC.

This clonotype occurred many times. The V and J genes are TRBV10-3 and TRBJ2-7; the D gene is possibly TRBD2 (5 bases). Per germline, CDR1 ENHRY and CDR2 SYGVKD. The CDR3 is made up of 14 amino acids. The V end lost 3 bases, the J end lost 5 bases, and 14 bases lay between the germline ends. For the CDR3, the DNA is TGTGCCATCAGTGACGATTTGAGGGTCGACGAGCAGTACTTC. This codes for CAISDDLRVDEQYF.

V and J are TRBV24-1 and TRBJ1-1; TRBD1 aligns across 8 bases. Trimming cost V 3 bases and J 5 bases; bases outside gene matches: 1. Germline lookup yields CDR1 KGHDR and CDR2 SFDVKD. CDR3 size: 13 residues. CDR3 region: CATSDNRGTEAFF. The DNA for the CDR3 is TGTGCCACCAGTGATAACAGGGGGACTGAAGCTTTCTTT.

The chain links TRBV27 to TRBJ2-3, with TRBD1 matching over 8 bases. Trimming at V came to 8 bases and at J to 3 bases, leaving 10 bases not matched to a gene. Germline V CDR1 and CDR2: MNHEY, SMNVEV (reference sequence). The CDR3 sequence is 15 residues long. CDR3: CASRTVTGATDTQYF. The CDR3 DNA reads TGTGCCAGCCGGACTGTGACAGGGGCGACAGATACGCAGTATTTT.

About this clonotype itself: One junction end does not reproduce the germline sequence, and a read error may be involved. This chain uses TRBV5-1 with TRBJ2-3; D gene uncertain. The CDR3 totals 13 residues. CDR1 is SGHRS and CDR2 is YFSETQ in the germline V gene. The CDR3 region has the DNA TGCGCCTGCAGCATGTCTAGCACAGATACGCAGTATTTT. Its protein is CACSMSSTDTQYF.

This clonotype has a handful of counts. CDR3 in DNA: TGCAGCGCACTAGCCCCCCAAGAGACCCAGTACTTC. Amino acids: CSALAPQETQYF. The gene calls are TRBV29-1 and TRBJ2-5, with D perhaps TRBD2 (6 bases). This CDR3 region has 12 residues. CDR1 is SQVTM and CDR2 is ANQGSEA in the germline V gene. V gave up 7 bases and J gave up 1 base, with 10 bases separating them.

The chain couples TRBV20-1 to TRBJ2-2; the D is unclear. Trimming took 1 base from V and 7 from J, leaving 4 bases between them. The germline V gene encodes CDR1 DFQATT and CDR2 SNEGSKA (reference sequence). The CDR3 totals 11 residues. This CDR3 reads CSARGFGELFF. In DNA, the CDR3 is TGCAGTGCTAGAGGTTTCGGGGAGCTGTTTTTT.

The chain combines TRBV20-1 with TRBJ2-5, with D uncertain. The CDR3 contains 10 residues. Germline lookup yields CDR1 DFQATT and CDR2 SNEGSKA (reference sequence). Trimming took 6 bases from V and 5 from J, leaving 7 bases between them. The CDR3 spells CSAGLETQYF. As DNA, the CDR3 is TGCAGTGCGGGGTTGGAGACCCAGTACTTC.